This T cell receptor beta chain was obtained from a study of vaccination and CD4 T cells after COVID-19. The Oncomine TCR Beta short-read assay sequenced DNA from cultured CD4+ T cells. A single record per CDR3 protein comes from TCRdb applying MiXCR to the PCR reads. In the table there are 10,000 to 12,000 distinct CDR3 sequences, 70% to 75% of which are singletons. Treatment noted: 10-day PBMC culture with coronavirus spike peptide pools or control peptides (ViraFEST assay). The CDR3 is made up of 20 amino acids. V was cut by 0 bases and J by 0 bases, with 21 bases left in between. Germline V lookup: CDR1 MGHRA, CDR2 YSYEKL. Points on this clonotype: The antigen remains undetermined.

The chain uses TRBV4-1 and TRBJ1-5; possibly TRBD1 for D (6 bases). The receptor was derived from a human donor who had recovered from COVID-19. Specimen: CD4+ T cells from blood, cultured in vitro. The DNA of the CDR3 is TGCGCCAGCAGCCAAGATTGGAGGGGGGGCTCCGACCTTAGCAATCAGCCCCAGCATTTT. Its translation is CASSQDWRGGSDLSNQPQHF.